One sample yielded the 23 T cell receptor beta chains listed below, sequenced in a study of blood T cell repertoires in COVID-19. The protocol was immunoSEQ multiplex PCR, while the TCRdb copy is restricted to in-frame clones and leaves out a portion. The table lists some 190,000 clones, around 82% of them singletons. The sequencing sample was made of PBMCs or T cells enriched from blood (not recorded which). These receptors came from a woman between 45 and 65 years old with acute COVID-19.

The V call is TRBV5-8, the J call TRBJ2-5; D might be TRBD2 (5 bases). The CDR3 loop spans 15 amino acids. V lost 2 bases and J 4 bases, leaving 15 bases between the germline ends. Germline CDR1 is SGHTS and CDR2 is YDEGEE. The CDR3 loop is CASSFSRSGRETQYF. The CDR3 bases are TGTGCCAGCAGCTTTTCCCGTTCGGGGAGAGAGACCCAGTACTTC.

V is TRBV3-1 (or the pseudogene TRBV3-2) and J is TRBJ2-3; TRBD2 matches 14 bases. CDR3 length equals 18 residues. The V segment lost 0 bases and the J segment 3 bases; nucleotides outside the gene matches: 5. Germline V gene data show CDR1 as LGHDT and CDR2 as YNNKEL (reference sequence). The chain's CDR3 is CASSQEGLAGGGTDTQYF. CDR3 coding DNA: TGTGCCAGCAGCCAAGAAGGACTAGCGGGGGGCGGTACAGATACGCAGTATTTT.

This chain uses TRBV7-8 with TRBJ2-7; D remains unclear. V lost 1 base and J 2 bases, leaving 6 bases between the germline ends. There are 13 residues in the CDR3. The germline V gene encodes CDR1 SGHVS and CDR2 FQNEAQ. CDR3 DNA: TGTGCCAGCAGCTTAGACGGTCCCTACGAGCAGTACGTC. This encodes CASSLDGPYEQYV.

V gene TRBV6-5 combines with J gene TRBJ2-5; perhaps TRBD1 as D (5 bases). Trimming cost V 6 bases and J 5 bases, with 13 bases left between them. The germline V gene has CDR1 MNHEY and CDR2 SVGAGI. The CDR3 is 13 residues long. CDR3 DNA sequence: TGTGCCAGCAGGTCAGGGCTCTACGAGACCCAGTACTTC. The encoded protein is CASRSGLYETQYF.

This clone was detected many times. The CDR3 protein is CASSEGQDTGELFF. In DNA, the CDR3 is TGTGCCAGCAGTGAAGGACAGGACACCGGGGAGCTGTTTTTT. V usage is TRBV25-1 and J usage is TRBJ2-2, with 7 bases that match TRBD1. From germline, CDR1 is MGHDK and CDR2 SYGVNS. This CDR3 spans 14 amino acids. The J segment lost 3 bases and the V segment lost 2 bases, leaving 0 bases of the junction unmatched.

The chain has TRBV2 and TRBJ1-4; D may be TRBD1 (6 bases). Germline CDR1 and CDR2: SNHLY and FYNNEI. CDR3 length: 15 amino acids. Between the trimmed V and J ends, which lost 5 bases and 2 bases, there was a span of 12 bases. Here the CDR3 DNA reads TGTGCCAGCAGTACGCAGGGGAAGACTAATGAAAAACTGTTTTTT. Translation: CASSTQGKTNEKLFF.

The rearrangement links TRBV7-9 to TRBJ1-4; D unclear. The CDR3 contains 16 residues. Germline-derived CDR1 and CDR2 are SEHNR and FQNEAQ (reference sequence). V was shortened by 2 bases and J by 3 bases, with 13 bases between the two germline ends. The chain's CDR3 is CASSLSSRAPNEKLFF. The DNA for the CDR3 is TGTGCCAGCAGCTTATCATCGCGAGCGCCTAATGAAAAACTGTTTTTT.

This clone was found a few times. The gene calls are TRBV6-5 and TRBJ1-1; no firm D call. The CDR3 has 14 residues. Trimming took 10 bases from V and 5 from J, leaving 20 bases between them. Germline V gene data show CDR1 as MNHEY and CDR2 as SVGAGI. The CDR3 region has the DNA TGTGCCACCGAGTTTATCAGCGGAAGAACTGAAGCTTTCTTT. It codes for CATEFISGRTEAFF.

Only one count was recorded for this clone. The V call is TRBV7-7, the J call TRBJ2-2; D gene unclear. The V gene lost 6 bases and the J gene lost 4 bases, with 6 bases spanning the gap. There are 12 residues in the CDR3. Per germline, CDR1 SSHAT and CDR2 FNYEAQ (reference sequence). The CDR3 DNA reads TGTGCCAGCAGGCCAGGCACCGGGGAGCTGTTTTTT. It codes for CASRPGTGELFF.

The genes are TRBV28 and TRBJ1-4; D not resolved. This CDR3 spans 14 amino acids. CDR1 is MDHEN, CDR2 SYDVKM, per germline. Trimming left V 2 bases short and J 2 bases short, with 6 bases between. The CDR3 DNA is TGTGCCAGCAGTTTAATGTCTACTAATGAAAAACTGTTTTTT. Protein sequence: CASSLMSTNEKLFF. The full variable domain, its missing parts supplied by reference TRBV28 and TRBJ1-4, is DVKVTQSSRYLVKRTGEKVFLECVQDMDHENMFWYRQDPGLGLRLIYFSYDVKMKEKGDIPEGYSVSREKKERFSLILESASTNQTSMYLCASSLMSTNEKLFFGSGTQLSVL.

This clone was found a few times. This rearrangement joins TRBV27 to TRBJ1-4; maybe TRBD1 (5 bases). Germline V gene data show CDR1 as MNHEY and CDR2 as SMNVEV (reference sequence). Trimming took 5 bases from V and 10 from J, leaving 14 bases between them. The CDR3 is 13 residues long. CDR3 sequence: CASSPGWGGKLFF. The CDR3 region has the DNA TGTGCCAGCAGTCCCGGCTGGGGGGGAAAACTGTTTTTT.

This chain links TRBV2 with TRBJ2-1; 8 bases agree with TRBD1. The CDR3 loop spans 15 amino acids. CDR1 is SNHLY and CDR2 is FYNNEI in the germline V gene. The trim removed 10 bases at V and 6 bases at J, leaving 14 bases unmatched. The CDR3 here is CATTLSQGAFNEQFF. The CDR3 nucleotides are TGTGCCACCACCTTGAGCCAGGGGGCCTTCAATGAGCAGTTCTTC.

This chain uses TRBV10-1 with TRBJ1-1; TRBD1 might be the D (6 bases). From germline, CDR1 is WNHNN and CDR2 SYGVQD (reference sequence). The CDR3 covers 13 residues. V was clipped by 6 bases and J by 5 bases, with 13 bases between them. This CDR3 reads CASSPQGYTEAFF. CDR3 nucleotide sequence: TGCGCCAGCAGCCCACAGGGATATACTGAAGCTTTCTTT.

Comments on this clone: Within the sample, other DNA sequences also encode this same CDR3. The V gene is TRBV6-1, the J gene TRBJ2-7; no firm D call. The CDR3 has 14 amino acids. Germline V CDR1 and CDR2: MNHNS, SASEGT. The ends were cut back, 1 base at V and 2 bases at J, with 9 bases in the middle. Written as DNA, the CDR3 is TGTGCCAGCAGTGAAGGGGCAGGCCCCTACGAGCAGTACGTC. It specifies CASSEGAGPYEQYV.

This chain connects TRBV14 to TRBJ2-2; D might be TRBD1 (6 bases). Deletions cut 0 bases from V and 5 bases from J, with 22 bases between. Germline V CDR1 and CDR2: SGHDN, FVKESK. CDR3 size: 19 residues. The CDR3 DNA reads as TGTGCCAGCAGCCAAGAGAGGTTCTTAGGGACAAATCGGACCGGGGAGCTGTTTTTT. It codes for CASSQERFLGTNRTGELFF.

V and J are TRBV9 and TRBJ2-3, with D hard to call. V dropped 0 bases and J dropped 5 bases, with 10 bases sitting between them. CDR3 length: 14 amino acids. Germline-derived CDR1 and CDR2 are SGDLS and YYNGEE. CDR3 DNA sequence: TGTGCCAGCAGCGTAGTAATAGCCAGAGATACGCAGTATTTT. Protein: CASSVVIARDTQYF.

This rearrangement joins TRBV27 to TRBJ2-3, with 7 bases lining up with TRBD1. The CDR3 has 15 residues. Germline CDR1 MNHEY, CDR2 SMNVEV (reference sequence). V lost 5 bases, J lost 0 bases, and 5 bases stayed unmatched. The CDR3 coding sequence is TGTGCCAGCAGTCTACAGGGGTATAGCACAGATACGCAGTATTTT. This gives the protein CASSLQGYSTDTQYF.

The chain has TRBV6-6 and TRBJ1-4; D might be TRBD1 (5 bases). The CDR3 loop spans 15 amino acids. With 4 bases removed from V and 12 bases from J, the gap between germline ends came to 21 bases. CDR1 is MNHNY, CDR2 SVGAGI, per germline (reference sequence). CDR3 protein: CASSSRVGSSIELFF. In nucleotides, the CDR3 is TGTGCCAGCAGTTCCAGGGTCGGGTCGTCGATCGAACTGTTTTTT.

The J gene is TRBJ2-5, the V gene TRBV9, with unresolved D. Germline values: CDR1 SGDLS, CDR2 YYNGEE. Trimming shortened V by 0 bases and J by 5 bases, and 14 bases separated the two germline ends. CDR3 length: 15 residues. This CDR3 reads CASSVGVSGRETQYF. The CDR3 DNA reads TGTGCCAGCAGCGTAGGGGTGTCGGGTCGTGAGACCCAGTACTTC.

The V gene is TRBV4-1, the J gene TRBJ1-2; D possibly corresponds to TRBD1 (5 bases). V gave up 0 bases and J gave up 4 bases, with 12 bases separating them. CDR3 length equals 15 residues. Germline-derived CDR1 and CDR2 are MGHRA and YSYEKL. CDR3 in amino acids: CASSQDWGGSYGYTF. The CDR3 DNA is TGCGCCAGCAGCCAAGATTGGGGGGGGAGCTATGGCTACACCTTC.

This chain joins TRBV28 and TRBJ1-5; 7 nucleotides line up with TRBD1. The CDR3 is 17 amino acids. Germline CDR1 reads MDHEN; CDR2 reads SYDVKM. After removal of 4 bases from V and 0 bases from J, the junction contained 9 bases not matched to a gene. CDR3 residues: CASSSQTRGYSNQPQHF. CDR3 in DNA: TGTGCCAGCAGTTCGCAAACCAGGGGGTATAGCAATCAGCCCCAGCATTTT.

The V call is TRBV28, the J call TRBJ1-4; no clear D gene. This CDR3 is built from 15 residues. CDR1 is MDHEN and CDR2 is SYDVKM in the germline V gene. Trimming shortened V by 6 bases and J by 8 bases, and 19 bases separated the two germline ends. The CDR3 loop is CASSPRGDGKEKLFF. In DNA, the CDR3 is TGTGCCAGCAGCCCACGGGGAGACGGTAAAGAAAAACTGTTTTTT.

V usage is TRBV3-1 (or the pseudogene TRBV3-2) and J usage is TRBJ1-1, with D possibly matching TRBD1 (6 bases). The length of the CDR3 is 14 residues. Trimming shortened V by 4 bases and J by 11 bases, and 20 bases separated the two germline ends. CDR1 LGHDT and CDR2 YNNKEL come from the germline V gene (reference sequence). CDR3 bases: TGTGCCAGCAGCCCCGGGACGGGAAACACAGGGGCTTTCTTT. This gives the protein CASSPGTGNTGAFF.